Listed below are T cell receptor beta chains from one sample, sequenced in a study of T cells in Graves' hyperthyroidism and ophthalmopathy. TCRdb used MiXCR to reprocess the multiplex PCR reads, holding one entry per CDR3 protein. The top ten clones hold around 27% of a sample with a few hundred thousand distinct CDR3 sequences, less than 25% of them seen once. Sequenced: blood. These receptor sequences come from a man aged 18 to 29 with Graves' hyperthyroidism. Each CDR3 is given with its conserved first and last residue. The order of the fields is CDR3 length, V gene, clone size, D gene, J gene, CDR3 protein, CDR3 DNA. D genes are given only for firm matches. Some rows mark clone size as missing; the rest say once, few, many or name a class of expanded clone.

>15|TRBV19|many|TRBD1|TRBJ1-5
CASSQDRGVNQPQHF
TGTGCCAGTAGTCAGGACAGGGGTGTTAATCAGCCCCAGCATTTT
>18|TRBV6-4|many|TRBD1|TRBJ1-5
CASSPLSRTGGPNQPQHF
TGTGCCAGCAGCCCTCTTAGTCGGACAGGGGGCCCCAATCAGCCCCAGCATTTT
>16|TRBV12-3/TRBV12-4|few|TRBD1|TRBJ1-6
CASRPTGGVYNSPLHF
TGTGCCAGCAGACCCACAGGGGGCGTCTATAATTCACCCCTCCACTTT
>15|TRBV6-1|.|TRBD1|TRBJ1-2
CASKSNSQGAEGYTF
TGTGCCAGCAAGTCCAATTCACAGGGGGCGGAAGGCTACACCTTC
>12|TRBV7-6|many|.|TRBJ2-7
CASSFRGREQYF
TGTGCCAGCAGCTTCCGGGGGCGCGAGCAGTACTTC
>14|TRBV6-1|many|TRBD1|TRBJ2-7
CASSERGTVREQYF
TGTGCCAGCAGCGAGAGGGGGACAGTACGTGAGCAGTACTTC
>19|TRBV27|many|TRBD1|TRBJ1-5
CASSWGGGGTYSDNQPQHF
TGTGCCAGCAGTTGGGGGGGAGGGGGCACATATAGCGACAATCAGCCCCAGCATTTT
>11|TRBV29-1|.|TRBD1|TRBJ1-1
CSVEQGDGAFF
TGCAGCGTTGAACAGGGGGATGGAGCTTTCTTT
>13|TRBV9|few|.|TRBJ1-1
CASTSDGATETFF
TGTGCCTCCACCTCCGACGGGGCCACTGAAACTTTCTTT
>13|TRBV6-5|many|.|TRBJ2-7
CASSYGGRGEQYF
TGTGCCAGCAGTTACGGGGGCCGGGGCGAGCAGTACTTC
>14|TRBV2|few|.|TRBJ1-1
CASSEEPGSSEAFF
TGTGCCAGCAGCGAGGAGCCAGGGAGCTCTGAAGCTTTCTTT
>11|TRBV7-8|.|.|TRBJ1-1
CASWLGDEAFF
TGTGCCAGCTGGTTGGGGGATGAAGCTTTCTTT
>13|TRBV20-1|.|.|TRBJ2-7
CSADRDGPYEQYF
TGCAGTGCCGACCGGGACGGTCCCTACGAGCAGTACTTC
>15|TRBV28|few|.|TRBJ1-2
CASSLEDPANYGYTF
TGTGCCAGCAGTTTAGAGGATCCAGCTAACTATGGCTACACCTTC
>12|TRBV13|few|.|TRBJ1-1
CASGPLWTEAFF
TGTGCCAGCGGCCCTCTTTGGACTGAAGCTTTCTTT
>14|TRBV28|many|.|TRBJ2-7
CASSLSPFGDEQYF
TGTGCCAGCAGTCTTTCGCCTTTTGGTGACGAGCAGTACTTC
>15|TRBV28|many|.|TRBJ1-1
CASSYPPSGGTEAFF
TGTGCCAGCAGTTACCCCCCCTCTGGCGGCACTGAAGCTTTCTTT
>15|TRBV6-1|medium-sized|.|TRBJ1-2
CASSDYRTDNYGYTF
TGTGCCAGCAGTGACTACCGGACCGACAACTATGGCTACACCTTC
>15|TRBV9|many|.|TRBJ1-1
CASSVASGLNTEAFF
TGTGCCAGCAGCGTAGCATCAGGGCTGAACACTGAAGCTTTCTTT
>17|TRBV6-5|many|TRBD2|TRBJ2-1
CASSFIPISGAYNEQFF
TGTGCCAGCAGTTTTATCCCAATTAGCGGGGCATACAATGAGCAGTTCTTC
>17|TRBV5-4|many|.|TRBJ1-5
CASSLIRAGGGNQPQHF
TGTGCCAGCAGCTTAATCAGGGCCGGAGGCGGCAATCAGCCCCAGCATTTT
>16|TRBV2|many|TRBD1|TRBJ1-1
CASSLQGARRNTEAFF
TGTGCCAGCAGTTTACAGGGGGCGCGTAGGAACACTGAAGCTTTCTTT
>14|TRBV5-1|few|.|TRBJ1-3
CASSAGTTGNTIYF
TGCGCCAGCAGCGCCGGGACAACTGGAAACACCATATATTTT
>14|TRBV7-9|many|.|TRBJ2-7
CASSSSGWPYEQYF
TGTGCCAGCAGCTCTTCAGGGTGGCCCTACGAGCAGTACTTC
>13|TRBV7-2|many|.|TRBJ1-5
CASSSVVGQPQHF
TGTGCCAGCAGCTCGGTCGTGGGTCAGCCCCAGCATTTT
>14|TRBV28|many|.|TRBJ1-1
CASTWGGMNTEAFF
TGTGCCAGCACCTGGGGGGGTATGAACACTGAAGCTTTCTTT
>16|TRBV28|.|TRBD2|TRBJ2-7
CASSSHPAGGLGEQYF
TGTGCCAGCAGCTCACACCCCGCGGGGGGGCTTGGGGAGCAGTACTTC
>13|TRBV6-1|many|TRBD1|TRBJ1-2
CASTMGQGVGYTF
TGTGCCAGCACCATGGGACAGGGAGTTGGCTACACCTTC
>15|TRBV4-2|.|.|TRBJ2-7
CASSQMGSLTYEQYF
TGTGCCAGCAGCCAGATGGGTAGCTTAACCTACGAGCAGTACTTC
>17|TRBV4-1|few|TRBD1|TRBJ2-2
CASSQKVRQGNTGELFF
TGCGCCAGCAGCCAGAAGGTGCGACAGGGGAACACCGGGGAGCTGTTTTTT
>16|TRBV7-7|many|.|TRBJ1-5
CASSLEVRGQWQPQHF
TGTGCCAGCAGCTTAGAGGTCCGGGGACAATGGCAGCCCCAGCATTTT
>14|TRBV10-3|many|TRBD1|TRBJ1-2
CAINRDREDYGYTF
TGTGCCATCAACAGGGACAGGGAGGACTATGGCTACACCTTC
>16|TRBV3-1|few|TRBD1|TRBJ1-1
CASSQEGGQKNTEAFF
TGTGCCAGCAGCCAAGAGGGGGGACAGAAGAACACTGAAGCTTTCTTT
>16|TRBV20-1|many|.|TRBJ1-1
CSARDPTKGGNTEAFF
TGCAGTGCTAGAGACCCTACTAAGGGAGGGAACACTGAAGCTTTCTTT
>16|TRBV11-1|many|TRBD2|TRBJ2-7
CASSNPSGALSYEQYF
TGTGCCAGCTCGAACCCTAGCGGGGCGCTTTCATACGAGCAGTACTTC
>18|TRBV7-2|many|TRBD1|TRBJ2-2
CASSSRRLGSGGTGELFF
TGTGCCAGCAGCTCCCGCCGGTTGGGGTCAGGGGGCACCGGGGAGCTGTTTTTT
>14|TRBV12-5|many|.|TRBJ1-2
CASGLAPDSFGYTF
TGTGCTAGTGGTTTGGCCCCCGACAGTTTTGGCTACACCTTC
>13|TRBV7-9|.|.|TRBJ1-1
CASKDSLNTEAFF
TGTGCCAGCAAGGACAGTCTGAATACTGAAGCTTTCTTT
>16|TRBV28|many|TRBD2|TRBJ2-7
CASSSPGTSGVYEQYF
TGTGCCAGCAGTTCACCCGGGACTAGCGGGGTGTACGAGCAGTACTTC
>14|TRBV12-3/TRBV12-4|.|.|TRBJ2-5
CASSDASGFETQYF
TGTGCCAGCAGTGACGCGAGCGGCTTCGAGACCCAGTACTTC
>14|TRBV12-3/TRBV12-4|many|.|TRBJ1-2
CASRDLSGNYGYTF
TGTGCCAGCAGGGACCTCTCGGGAAACTATGGCTACACCTTC
>15|TRBV19|few|.|TRBJ1-2
CASSDGGLSDYGYTF
TGTGCCAGTAGTGACGGGGGGCTGTCCGACTATGGCTACACCTTC
>16|TRBV24-1|.|TRBD1|TRBJ1-5
CATSDSQGGSNQPQHF
TGTGCCACCAGTGACTCCCAGGGGGGAAGCAATCAGCCCCAGCATTTT
>14|TRBV18|many|TRBD1|TRBJ2-4
CASSPRQGQNIQYF
TGTGCCAGCTCACCACGACAGGGCCAAAACATTCAGTACTTC
>15|TRBV11-2|many|TRBD1|TRBJ2-7
CASSYGTANTYEQYF
TGTGCCAGCAGCTACGGGACAGCAAATACCTACGAGCAGTACTTC
>16|TRBV4-1|few|.|TRBJ2-7
CASSQARAPSSYEQYF
TGCGCCAGCAGCCAAGCCCGCGCGCCGAGCTCCTACGAGCAGTACTTC
>16|TRBV6-2/TRBV6-3|few|TRBD2|TRBJ2-1
CASSRVGGASYNEQFF
TGTGCCAGCAGCCGCGTCGGGGGGGCCTCCTACAATGAGCAGTTCTTC
>17|TRBV6-1|.|.|TRBJ1-1
CASSRQGKVKKNTEAFF
TGTGCCAGCAGTCGGCAAGGAAAAGTAAAGAAAAACACTGAAGCTTTCTTT
>16|TRBV28|few|.|TRBJ2-3
CASSFPGKGPADTQYF
TGTGCCAGCAGTTTTCCCGGGAAGGGCCCGGCAGATACGCAGTATTTT
>18|TRBV9|.|TRBD2|TRBJ2-2
CASSPRGSGGAETGELFF
TGTGCCAGCAGCCCCCGCGGTAGCGGGGGGGCGGAGACCGGGGAGCTGTTTTTT
>19|TRBV6-2/TRBV6-3|.|TRBD2|TRBJ2-7
CASSPPPGLAGRKGYEQYF
TGTGCCAGCAGTCCACCTCCGGGACTAGCGGGCCGAAAGGGCTACGAGCAGTACTTC
>17|TRBV12-3/TRBV12-4|many|.|TRBJ1-1
CASSSGHHSKLNTEAFF
TGTGCCAGCAGTTCGGGACACCATTCAAAACTGAACACTGAAGCTTTCTTT
>15|TRBV12-3/TRBV12-4|many|.|TRBJ1-1
CASSSREKGNTEAFF
TGTGCCAGCAGTTCCAGGGAGAAAGGGAACACTGAAGCTTTCTTT
>13|TRBV6-5|.|.|TRBJ1-2
CASSYVQGRGYTF
TGTGCCAGCAGTTACGTCCAGGGTCGGGGCTACACCTTC
>16|TRBV2|many|.|TRBJ2-4
CASSRQVILAKNIQYF
TGTGCCAGCAGTCGACAGGTTATCTTAGCCAAAAACATTCAGTACTTC
>15|TRBV15|many|.|TRBJ2-1
CATSRDTNSYNEQFF
TGTGCCACCAGCAGGGACACCAACTCCTACAATGAGCAGTTCTTC
>19|TRBV30|.|TRBD2|TRBJ2-1
CAWSRGGTSGGLAGNEQFF
TGTGCCTGGAGTCGGGGAGGGACTAGCGGGGGACTGGCGGGGAATGAGCAGTTCTTC